The TCR beta chain described here comes from a study of blood T cell repertoires in COVID-19. V lost 1 base, J lost 2 bases, and 7 bases lay in between. Per germline, CDR1 SGDLS and CDR2 YYNGEE. The CDR3 length is 14 residues. The method was immunoSEQ multiplex PCR; TCRdb's version includes in-frame clones alone and lacks a portion of them. Here the sample spans 160,000 or so clones, roughly 93% being singletons. This clone appeared a single time. This receptor was identified in a young man with acute or convalescent COVID-19. This sequence joins TRBV9 and TRBJ1-3, with D possibly being TRBD1 (6 bases). Sequences were obtained from peripheral blood. DNA for the CDR3: TGTGCCAGCAGCGTAACAGGGACTGGAAACACCATATATTTT. Protein: CASSVTGTGNTIYF.